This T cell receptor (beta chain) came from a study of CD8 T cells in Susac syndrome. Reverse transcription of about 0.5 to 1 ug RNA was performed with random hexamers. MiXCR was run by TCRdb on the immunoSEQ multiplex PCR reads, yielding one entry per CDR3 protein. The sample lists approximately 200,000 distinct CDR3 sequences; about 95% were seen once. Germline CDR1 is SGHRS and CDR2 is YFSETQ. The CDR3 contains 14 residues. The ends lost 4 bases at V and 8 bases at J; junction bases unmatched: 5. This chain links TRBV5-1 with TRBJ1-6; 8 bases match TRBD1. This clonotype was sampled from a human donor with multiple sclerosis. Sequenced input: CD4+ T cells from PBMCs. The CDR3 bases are TGCGCCAGCAGCAAGGACAGGGAAGATTCACCCCTCCACTTT. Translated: CASSKDREDSPLHF.